This TCR beta chain was obtained from a study of blood T cells in healthy people across ages. Each donor supplied ten milliliters of peripheral blood. Study results and caveats: Per-million-T-cell TCR beta diversity fell roughly linearly with age. No one knew whether donors had CMV, which possibly confounded expanded clonotype changes.

Regarding this clonotype: Its antigen is as yet unknown. A much larger clone lies a single base off, so this may be a read error.

Then a second PCR, running roughly 7 to 11 cycles, was carried out with a sample-barcoded 5' primer and a J-beta primer mix. TCRdb independently ran MiXCR on the 5' RACE reads; one entry per CDR3 protein. The table shows 870,000 or so distinct CDR3 sequences, with more than 25% occurring only once. This receptor was taken from a woman over 75 in good health. The sequenced material came from blood.

CDR3 in DNA: TGTGCCAGCAGTTACTCCAACTTAGCGGCCCCCTACAATGAGCAGTACTTC. The encoded protein is CASSYSNLAAPYNEQYF. The chain couples TRBV6-2 or TRBV6-3 to TRBJ2-7; TRBD2 might be the D (6 bases). From germline, CDR1 is MNHEY and CDR2 SVGEGT. The ends were cut back, 0 bases at V and 7 bases at J, with 22 bases in the middle. The CDR3 covers 17 residues.